The T cell receptor (beta chain) described here comes from a study of blood T cell repertoires in COVID-19. Study-wide background: From the United States, Italy and Spain came samples of acute and convalescent COVID-19.

CDR1 is LNHDA, CDR2 SQIVND, per germline (reference sequence). The CDR3 runs 14 residues. V was clipped by 3 bases and J by 9 bases; unmatched bases: 3. The authors' processing: By means of reference gene primer amplification, nucleated cell counts were estimated. Assay: immunoSEQ multiplex PCR; the TCRdb copy retains only in-frame clones and omits some. That table furnishes V, J and clone size, whereas the DNA furnished D and trimming. The sample holds about 99,000 clones, approximately 80% seen once. V usage is TRBV19 and J usage is TRBJ1-6; 9 nucleotides align to TRBD1. The sample was peripheral blood. The origin of this receptor is a man aged 55 to 70 with acute or convalescent COVID-19. The CDR3 loop reads CASSIGTGFSPLHF. In DNA, the CDR3 is TGTGCCAGTAGTATCGGGACAGGGTTTTCACCCCTCCACTTT.